Listed below are T cell receptor beta chains from one sample, sequenced in a study of early T cells in non-severe SARS-CoV-2 infection. In TCRdb, the 5' RACE reads were re-called with MiXCR into one record per CDR3 protein. The data show over 80,000 distinct CDR3 sequences, more than 13% seen once. Sequencing input: whole blood. All receptors derive from an adult who was a healthcare worker with PCR-confirmed SARS-CoV-2 infection or an uninfected control (not recorded which). CDR3s include the opening cysteine and the closing phenylalanine or tryptophan. The D gene is left open where the match is weak. Clone size, where shown, is once, few, many, or a class for clones that have expanded.

V: TRBV7-9; size: few; J: TRBJ2-5; D: -; DNA: TGTGCCAGCAGCTTAGAAGTACAGTACCAAGAGACCCAGTACTTC; CDR3: CASSLEVQYQETQYF
V: TRBV28; size: few; J: TRBJ2-1; D: TRBD2; DNA: TGTGCCAGCAGTTTGGGCGGGGGGGCCAGTCATGAGCAGTTCTTC; CDR3: CASSLGGGASHEQFF
V: TRBV5-1; size: many; J: TRBJ1-6; D: -; DNA: TGCGCCAGCAGCTTGCTGCCGTCTGCCGATAATTCACCCCTCCACTTT; CDR3: CASSLLPSADNSPLHF
V: TRBV9; size: -; J: TRBJ1-2; D: -; DNA: TGTGCCAGCAGCGCCGACTATGGCTACACCTTC; CDR3: CASSADYGYTF
V: TRBV11-2; size: few; J: TRBJ1-2; D: -; DNA: TGTGCCAGCAGCGCACCATCATCTTCCCTATTACGGGGGCCCTATGGCTACACCTTC; CDR3: CASSAPSSSLLRGPYGYTF
V: TRBV29-1; size: -; J: TRBJ2-5; D: -; DNA: TGCAGCGTGGAGGACAGAGAGACCCAGTACTTC; CDR3: CSVEDRETQYF
V: TRBV9; size: few; J: TRBJ2-3; D: -; DNA: TGTGCCTCTAGCTGGGAGACGCAGTATTTT; CDR3: CASSWETQYF
V: TRBV6-9; size: -; J: TRBJ1-1; D: -; DNA: TGTGCCAGCAGTGCACAGGGCCGGAGCACTGAAGCTTTCTTT; CDR3: CASSAQGRSTEAFF
V: TRBV10-1; size: -; J: TRBJ2-1; D: -; DNA: TGCGCCAGCAGTCAAGCAGGACAGAACAATGAGCAGTTCTTC; CDR3: CASSQAGQNNEQFF
V: TRBV30; size: -; J: TRBJ1-1; D: -; DNA: TGTGCCTGGAGTCGTTGGGGTGTTCGGAAAGACACTGAAGCTTTCTTT; CDR3: CAWSRWGVRKDTEAFF
V: TRBV9; size: few; J: TRBJ1-5; D: -; DNA: TGTGCCAGCAGCCCCGGTTCAGAATATAGCAATCAGCCCCAGCATTTT; CDR3: CASSPGSEYSNQPQHF
V: TRBV7-2; size: many; J: TRBJ2-2; D: -; DNA: TGTGCCAGCAGCTTATTCATCCCCGGGGAGCTGTTTTTT; CDR3: CASSLFIPGELFF
V: TRBV2; size: many; J: TRBJ2-3; D: TRBD2; DNA: TGTGCCAGCAGGGGGGGACTAGACACAGATACGCAGTATTTT; CDR3: CASRGGLDTDTQYF
V: TRBV6-6; size: many; J: TRBJ1-5; D: -; DNA: TGTGCCAGCAGTTACGACGGGGGCCGAGCTTATAGCAATCAGCCCCAGCATTTT; CDR3: CASSYDGGRAYSNQPQHF
V: TRBV18; size: -; J: TRBJ2-1; D: -; DNA: TGTGCCAGCTCACCCGTTAGGGGTGAGCAGTTCTTC; CDR3: CASSPVRGEQFF
V: TRBV7-2; size: few; J: TRBJ1-5; D: -; DNA: TGTGCCAGCGGACAGCGCGGGCAGCAGCCCCAGCATTTT; CDR3: CASGQRGQQPQHF
V: TRBV19; size: -; J: TRBJ1-1; D: TRBD1; DNA: TGTGCCAGTAGCGACAGGGGTGAAGCTTTCTTT; CDR3: CASSDRGEAFF
V: TRBV6-5; size: few; J: TRBJ1-2; D: -; DNA: TGTGCCAGCAGTCATCCAGGGAATGGCTACACCTTC; CDR3: CASSHPGNGYTF
V: TRBV7-2; size: few; J: TRBJ2-3; D: -; DNA: TGTGCCAGCAGCTCCACTTCGGGACTTCTCGTTAAAAATACGCAGTATTTT; CDR3: CASSSTSGLLVKNTQYF
V: TRBV6-6; size: -; J: TRBJ1-2; D: TRBD1; DNA: TGTGCCAGCAGTTACGGGACAGAGCTCTATGGCTACACCTTC; CDR3: CASSYGTELYGYTF
V: TRBV7-9; size: -; J: TRBJ2-1; D: -; DNA: TGTGCCAGCAGCCCCCAGCCCCTTGGGCGGCGCTCCTACAATGAGCAGTTCTTC; CDR3: CASSPQPLGRRSYNEQFF
V: TRBV4-1; size: many; J: TRBJ1-2; D: -; DNA: TGCGCCAGCAGCCAAGACAGGGGTGACTATGGCTACACCTTC; CDR3: CASSQDRGDYGYTF
V: TRBV5-1; size: -; J: TRBJ2-2; D: -; DNA: TGCGCCAGCAGCTTACTCAAGAACACCGGGGAGCTGTTTTTT; CDR3: CASSLLKNTGELFF
V: TRBV7-9; size: few; J: TRBJ1-4; D: -; DNA: TGTGCCAGCAGCTTAGACATGACCTTAACTAATGAAAAACTGTTTTTT; CDR3: CASSLDMTLTNEKLFF
V: TRBV12-3/TRBV12-4; size: -; J: TRBJ2-5; D: -; DNA: TGTGCCAGCAGTTTACAGGGTCTAGAGACCCAGTACTTC; CDR3: CASSLQGLETQYF
V: TRBV25-1; size: -; J: TRBJ2-3; D: TRBD1; DNA: TGTGCCAGCAGTGCAGCTGGGACAGTTGGAGATACGCAGTATTTT; CDR3: CASSAAGTVGDTQYF
V: TRBV6-1; size: -; J: TRBJ2-6; D: -; DNA: TGTGCCAGCAGTTCCCGACACTCTGGGGCCAACGTCCTGACTTTC; CDR3: CASSSRHSGANVLTF
V: TRBV28; size: -; J: TRBJ1-2; D: -; DNA: TGTGCCAGCAGTTTAATAGGCGGCTACACCTTC; CDR3: CASSLIGGYTF
V: TRBV10-3; size: -; J: TRBJ1-1; D: -; DNA: TGTGCCCACCAGGAAGGGGTGGGGAACACTGAAGCTTTCTTT; CDR3: CAHQEGVGNTEAFF
V: TRBV15; size: few; J: TRBJ2-5; D: TRBD1; DNA: TGTGCCACCAGCAGCCGGGACAGGTCCATCTCGGGACCACAAGAGACCCAGTACTTC; CDR3: CATSSRDRSISGPQETQYF
V: TRBV9; size: few; J: TRBJ1-1; D: -; DNA: TGTGCCAGCGGACAGAGGAACACTGAAGCTTTCTTT; CDR3: CASGQRNTEAFF
V: TRBV6-6; size: few; J: TRBJ2-7; D: -; DNA: TGTGCCAGCAGTTCAACGACAAGGGATTCCTACGAGCAGTACTTC; CDR3: CASSSTTRDSYEQYF
V: TRBV15; size: many; J: TRBJ1-3; D: -; DNA: TGTGCCACCAGCAGCAGGGCCTCTGGAAACACCATATATTTT; CDR3: CATSSRASGNTIYF
V: TRBV20-1; size: many; J: TRBJ1-3; D: -; DNA: TGCAGTGCTAGAGATGCCAGTTCTGAAAACACCATATATTTT; CDR3: CSARDASSENTIYF
V: TRBV27; size: -; J: TRBJ1-2; D: TRBD1; DNA: TGTGCCAGCAGTTTTCAGGGGGCAGTTGGCTACACCTTC; CDR3: CASSFQGAVGYTF
V: TRBV7-3; size: many; J: TRBJ1-2; D: TRBD1; DNA: TGTGCCAGCAGCTTAGGACAGGGATCCAGTGGCTACACCTTC; CDR3: CASSLGQGSSGYTF
V: TRBV6-2/TRBV6-3; size: few; J: TRBJ1-2; D: -; DNA: TGTGCCAGCAGTACGGGGACCTACATCTATGGCTACACCTTC; CDR3: CASSTGTYIYGYTF
V: TRBV28; size: few; J: TRBJ2-7; D: -; DNA: TGTGCCAGCAGTTTATGGGGGGACCTAACCTACGAGCAGTACTTC; CDR3: CASSLWGDLTYEQYF
V: TRBV28; size: -; J: TRBJ2-3; D: TRBD1; DNA: TGTGCCAGCAGAATATACAGGGGGAGCACAGATACGCAGTATTTT; CDR3: CASRIYRGSTDTQYF
V: TRBV6-5; size: many; J: TRBJ2-6; D: TRBD1; DNA: TGTGCCAGCAGGAGACAGGGTAGCGCCAACGTCCTGACTTTC; CDR3: CASRRQGSANVLTF
V: TRBV5-1; size: many; J: TRBJ1-1; D: -; DNA: TGCGCCAGCAGCTTGGAACAGGGGAACACTGAAGCTTTCTTT; CDR3: CASSLEQGNTEAFF
V: TRBV10-3; size: -; J: TRBJ2-3; D: -; DNA: TGTGCCATCAGTGAGTCCGGCGGAGGGGCCAGGATTGATACGCAGTATTTT; CDR3: CAISESGGGARIDTQYF
V: TRBV6-2/TRBV6-3; size: -; J: TRBJ1-2; D: TRBD1; DNA: TGTGCCAGCAGTTATGGGACAGCAACTAACTATGGCTACACCTTC; CDR3: CASSYGTATNYGYTF
V: TRBV5-6; size: -; J: TRBJ1-3; D: TRBD1; DNA: TGTGCCAGCAGCTTTGGGACAGGGGGCTTGGCTGGAAACACCATATATTTT; CDR3: CASSFGTGGLAGNTIYF
V: TRBV9; size: few; J: TRBJ1-6; D: TRBD1; DNA: TGTGCCAGCAGCGCCGGGACAGGGGTTAATTCACCCCTCCACTTT; CDR3: CASSAGTGVNSPLHF